The 20 T cell receptor beta chains reported below all come from one sample, sequenced in a study of shared clonotypes between healthy human individuals. Profiled with immunoSEQ multiplex PCR; TCRdb holds only in-frame clones, not every one. The data show some 690,000 clones, with 90% seen just once and 30% to 40% held by the top ten. Sequencing was done on a sample of memory CD8+ T cells from PBMCs. Subset specified: CD45RO+ cells pooled with CCR7-negative TemRA cells. Receptor source: a man aged 18-30 years in good health. Some clones in this sample may be carry-over from other donors' samples.

This sequence joins TRBV12-5 and TRBJ2-3; no firm D call. Trimming took off 5 bases at V and 1 base at J, with 13 bases between the two ends. Germline CDR1 LGHNT, CDR2 FRNRAP. This CDR3 region has 15 residues. Here the CDR3 reads CASGTWEGGTDTQYF. In DNA, the CDR3 is TGTGCTAGTGGTACCTGGGAAGGTGGCACAGATACGCAGTATTTT.

The V call is TRBV7-3, the J call TRBJ2-1, with D tentatively TRBD2 (6 bases). This CDR3 has 13 amino acids. Germline V CDR1 and CDR2: SGHTA, FQGTGA. The V and J ends lost 5 bases and 12 bases respectively, with 17 bases between them. DNA of the CDR3: TGTGCCAGCAGCCCGGGGGTAGGAGGATCGCAGTTCTTC. Protein product: CASSPGVGGSQFF.

This clone has a single count. The chain has TRBV4-3 and TRBJ2-5, with 8 bases aligning to TRBD2. Losses at the gene ends were 0 bases for V and 5 bases for J; bases not matched to a gene: 5. This CDR3 is 15 amino acids long. Germline V gene data show CDR1 as LGHNA and CDR2 as YSLEER. This chain's CDR3 is CASSQDLASGETQYF. In DNA, the CDR3 is TGCGCCAGCAGCCAAGATCTTGCTAGCGGGGAGACCCAGTACTTC.

This clone was counted once. The chain links TRBV7-8 to TRBJ2-6; D gene uncertain. V was shortened by 4 bases and J by 0 bases, with 7 bases between the two germline ends. The CDR3 has 15 amino acids. Per germline, CDR1 SGHVS and CDR2 FQNEAQ. CDR3 region: CASSSDPSGANVLTF. The CDR3 DNA is TGTGCCAGCAGCTCGGACCCCTCTGGGGCCAACGTCCTGACTTTC. The whole variable domain, remainder taken from reference TRBV7-8 and TRBJ2-6, is GAGVSQSPRYKVAKRGQDVALRCDPISGHVSLFWYQQALGQGPEFLTYFQNEAQLDKSGLPSDRFFAERPEGSVSTLKIQRTQQEDSAVYLCASSSDPSGANVLTFGAGSRLTVL.

The J gene is TRBJ2-7, the V gene TRBV28, with TRBD1 identical over 8 bases. V lost 8 bases and J lost 6; bases outside the gene matches: 12. Germline-derived CDR1 and CDR2 are MDHEN and SYDVKM. The CDR3 length is 14 residues. DNA of the CDR3: TGTGCCAGCCACCAAACCGGACAGGGTGGCGAGCAGTACTTC. It yields the protein CASHQTGQGGEQYF. The variable domain in full, with the rest retrieved from reference TRBV28 and TRBJ2-7, is DVKVTQSSRYLVKRTGEKVFLECVQDMDHENMFWYRQDPGLGLRLIYFSYDVKMKEKGDIPEGYSVSREKKERFSLILESASTNQTSMYLCASHQTGQGGEQYFGPGTRLTVT.

The chain joins TRBV4-1 to TRBJ2-7; D uncertain. The CDR3 length is 14 residues. Germline lookup yields CDR1 MGHRA and CDR2 YSYEKL. V dropped 1 base and J dropped 0 bases, with 7 bases sitting between them. Here the CDR3 reads CASSQVDLSYEQYF. The CDR3 DNA is TGCGCCAGCAGCCAAGTCGACCTCTCCTACGAGCAGTACTTC.

This sequence joins TRBV6-1 and TRBJ2-7, with 11 bases identical to TRBD2. The CDR3 is 16 residues long. Trimming took 2 bases from V and 6 from J; bases not matched to a gene: 9. Germline CDR1 and CDR2: MNHNS and SASEGT. CDR3 region: CASSESTGLAAFEQYF. CDR3 in DNA: TGTGCCAGCAGTGAATCGACGGGACTAGCGGCCTTCGAGCAGTACTTC.

This sequence joins TRBV27 and TRBJ2-1; the D gene is possibly TRBD2 (5 bases). The CDR3 loop spans 14 amino acids. V was clipped by 2 bases and J by 2 bases, with 7 bases between them. CDR1 is MNHEY, CDR2 SMNVEV, per germline (reference sequence). CDR3 loop: CASSLRRAYNEQFF. As DNA, the CDR3 is TGTGCCAGCAGTTTAAGGCGGGCCTACAATGAGCAGTTCTTC.

The chain recombines TRBV27 with TRBJ2-2, with D uncertain. The length of the CDR3 is 14 residues. V was clipped by 1 base and J by 2 bases, with 5 bases between them. Germline CDR1 and CDR2: MNHEY and SMNVEV (reference sequence). CDR3 region: CASSLYANTGELFF. The CDR3 DNA reads TGTGCCAGCAGTTTATATGCCAACACCGGGGAGCTGTTTTTT.

The chain employs TRBV5-4 and TRBJ2-7, with 7 bases matching TRBD2. CDR3 length equals 15 residues. V dropped 3 bases and J dropped 3; count of bases not matched to a gene: 9. The germline gives CDR1 SGHNT, CDR2 YYREEE (reference sequence). This CDR3 is CASSWGRGRGYEQYF. For the CDR3, the DNA is TGTGCCAGCAGCTGGGGGAGGGGAAGGGGCTACGAGCAGTACTTC.

This chain links TRBV29-1 with TRBJ2-1; 13 nucleotides line up with TRBD2. CDR3 length equals 18 residues. The V segment lost 5 bases and the J segment 7 bases; nucleotides outside the gene matches: 17. In germline, CDR1 is SQVTM, CDR2 ANQGSEA. Written as DNA, the CDR3 is TGCAGCGTTACTAGCGGGAGGGCCTCAAGGGTATGGAATAATGAGCAGTTCTTC. It codes for CSVTSGRASRVWNNEQFF.

This clone was picked up a small number of times. J is TRBJ1-1 and V is TRBV5-4; D gene uncertain. Germline V gene data show CDR1 as SGHNT and CDR2 as YYREEE (reference sequence). Deletions cut 0 bases from V and 7 bases from J, with 7 bases between. This CDR3 contains 12 residues. Written as DNA, the CDR3 is TGTGCCAGCAGCTTGGGACGGAATGAAGCTTTCTTT. Protein: CASSLGRNEAFF.

The J gene is TRBJ1-2, the V gene TRBV5-4; 7 bases are a match to TRBD1. The CDR3 extends over 14 amino acids. Germline CDR1 is SGHNT and CDR2 is YYREEE (reference sequence). After removal of 4 bases from V and 7 bases from J, the junction contained 10 bases not matched to a gene. DNA for the CDR3: TGTGCCAGCAGCAGCCGGGGACAGCGAGGTGGCTACACCTTC. As protein: CASSSRGQRGGYTF.

V and J are TRBV6-1 and TRBJ1-2; 7 bases map to TRBD1. The CDR3 length is 15 residues. The germline CDR1 and CDR2 sequences are MNHNS and SASEGT. The junction had 7 bases not matched to a gene; V was cut back by 1 base and J by 5 bases. The DNA for the CDR3 is TGTGCCAGCAGTGAAGTGACAGGGACGGGGTATGGCTACACCTTC. It encodes CASSEVTGTGYGYTF.

The chain uses TRBV27 and TRBJ2-2, with a possible D match to TRBD1 (6 bases). V lost 1 base and J lost 1, with 13 bases in between. The CDR3 sequence is 17 residues long. Germline V gene data show CDR1 as MNHEY and CDR2 as SMNVEV (reference sequence). The CDR3 region is CASSLYMAGENTGELFF. The CDR3 DNA is TGTGCCAGCAGTTTATATATGGCAGGGGAGAACACCGGGGAGCTGTTTTTT.

This chain uses TRBV10-3 with TRBJ1-1; TRBD1 agrees at 12 bases. This CDR3 is built from 18 residues. Looked up from germline, CDR1 is ENHRY and CDR2 is SYGVKD. J was trimmed by 1 base and V by 3 bases; bases with no gene match: 9. The CDR3 DNA sequence: TGTGCCATCAGTGACCCCCGGGACAGGGGGCGGGGGAACACTGAAGCTTTCTTT. Translating gives CAISDPRDRGRGNTEAFF.

This clone was counted a few times. The CDR3 is CASSLTVVNTEAFF. The DNA of the CDR3 is TGTGCCAGCAGCCTGACCGTGGTAAACACTGAAGCTTTCTTT. V and J are TRBV7-8 and TRBJ1-1; no reliable D call. The V gene's germline CDR1 is SGHVS and CDR2 FQNEAQ. V lost 5 bases and J 2 bases, leaving 12 bases between the germline ends. The CDR3 extends over 14 amino acids.

The genes are TRBV6-5 and TRBJ2-5; D perhaps matches TRBD1 (6 bases). Germline V gene data show CDR1 as MNHEY and CDR2 as SVGAGI. Trimming shortened V by 2 bases and J by 3 bases, and 10 bases separated the two germline ends. The CDR3 has 14 amino acids. CDR3 DNA sequence: TGTGCCAGCAGTTACGCCGACAGGAAAGAGACCCAGTACTTC. Translated, it gives CASSYADRKETQYF.

The CDR3 here is CASSLPGAYNEQFF. The CDR3 coding sequence is TGTGCCAGCAGCTTACCTGGGGCCTACAATGAGCAGTTCTTC. The V call is TRBV7-9, the J call TRBJ2-1; D is unclear. This CDR3 spans 14 amino acids. Looked up from germline, CDR1 is SEHNR and CDR2 is FQNEAQ (reference sequence). The V end lost 2 bases, the J end lost 2 bases, and 7 bases lay between the germline ends.

V is TRBV7-9 and J is TRBJ2-7, with 7 bases fitting TRBD1. The germline gives CDR1 SEHNR, CDR2 FQNEAQ (reference sequence). The CDR3 is 13 residues long. With 5 bases clipped from V and 7 bases from J, the junction kept 8 bases outside the gene matches. The DNA of the CDR3 is TGTGCCAGCAGCCGGGGACAGTTCGGTGAGCAGTACTTC. Its protein product is CASSRGQFGEQYF.